Listed below are T cell receptor beta chains from one sample, sequenced in a study of OX40 agonist ivuxolimab in advanced cancers. Generated by immunoSEQ multiplex PCR, the TCRdb table keeps only in-frame clones and is missing some. The table lists tens of thousands of clones, roughly 80% of them singletons. Sequenced material: CD4+ or CD8+ T cells sorted from blood, taken in a trial of the OX40 agonist ivuxolimab. The receptors were gathered from an adult with an advanced solid tumor such as melanoma, head and neck, liver or kidney cancer. The conserved cysteine and the conserved F or W are not part of the CDR3 here.

TRBV5-5 | ASSRDRDYGYT
TRBV11-1 | ASSLEGVPYEQY
TRBV11-3 | ASSRGGPGELF
TRBV2 | ASSARVGSPLH
TRBV19 | ASKLQGVDTEAF
TRBV7-8 | ASSSRFGWEIIQETQY
TRBV30 | AWRGGVVRGMNTEAF
TRBV19 | ASSRGISTDTQY
TRBV2 | ASSQYKGPEETQY
TRBV7-2 | ASSLFGSTNEKLF
TRBV19 | ASSIGGGGTEAF
TRBV19 | ASSISFGQQETQY
TRBV4-1 | ASSQGNRGGSGANVLT
TRBV9 | ASSVENRPTYEQY
TRBV5-1 | ASSSGISSLNTEAF
TRBV4-1 | ASSQALPTDTQY
TRBV6-5 | ASRRSEEAF
TRBV4-2 | ASSQARADYGYT
TRBV7-2 | ASSSPGQGRNTIY
TRBV6-5 | ASSPDPRDTEAF
TRBV27 | ASSLSGFSNQPQH
TRBV7-9 | ASSQGRLAGDLGQETQY
TRBV28 | ASSFGGGWSNQPQH
TRBV28 | ASSFGGTVSYEQY
TRBV7-2 | ASSLALGGSSYEQY
TRBV5-4 | ASSLPSGSYNEQF
TRBV6-1 | ASSPYAGASNEQF
TRBV7-2 | ASSLESGGAGNEQF
TRBV19 | ATNIRAGKTEAF
TRBV5-1 | ASSAWDTLTGELF
TRBV28 | ASSSLGSGSNYGYT
TRBV7-3 | ASSTGAGETQY
TRBV6-1 | ASSVSVGWGNQPQH
TRBV14 | ASSRPGETQY
TRBV19 | ASSPQGTQETQY